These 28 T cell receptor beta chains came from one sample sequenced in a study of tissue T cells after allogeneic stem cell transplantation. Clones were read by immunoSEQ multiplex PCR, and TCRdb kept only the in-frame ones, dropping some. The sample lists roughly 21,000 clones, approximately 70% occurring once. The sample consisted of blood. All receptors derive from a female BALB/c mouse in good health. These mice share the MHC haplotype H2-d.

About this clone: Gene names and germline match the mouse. The CDR3: CASSLGQGAGEQYF. The DNA read from the CDR3 is TGTGCTAGCAGTTTGGGACAGGGGGCAGGTGAACAGTAC. The chain employs TRBV29 and TRBJ2-7; 12 bases are shared with TRBD1. The read comes to an end 1 residue before the CDR3 does, leaving the germline J gene to fill in the end. V was pared by 3 bases and J by 6 bases, with 3 bases of the junction left unmatched. The CDR3 contains 14 residues. From germline, CDR1 is MSHET and CDR2 SYDVDS.

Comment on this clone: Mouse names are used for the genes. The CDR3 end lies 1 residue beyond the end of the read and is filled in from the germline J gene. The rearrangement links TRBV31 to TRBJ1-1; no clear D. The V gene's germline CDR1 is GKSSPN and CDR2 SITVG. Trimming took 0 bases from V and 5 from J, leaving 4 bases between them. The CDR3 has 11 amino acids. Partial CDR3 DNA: TGTGCCTGGAGTCTCCCGACAGAAGTCTTC. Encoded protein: CAWSLPTEVF. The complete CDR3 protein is CAWSLPTEVFF.

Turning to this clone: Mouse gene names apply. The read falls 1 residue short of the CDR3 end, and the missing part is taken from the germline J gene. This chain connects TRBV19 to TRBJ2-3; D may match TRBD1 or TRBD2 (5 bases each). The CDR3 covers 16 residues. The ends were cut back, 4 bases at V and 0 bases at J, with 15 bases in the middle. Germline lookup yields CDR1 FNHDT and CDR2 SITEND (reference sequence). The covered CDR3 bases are TGTGCCAGCAGTTCGGGACGGCGGACTAGTGCAGAAACGCTGTAT. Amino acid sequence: CASSSGRRTSAETLY. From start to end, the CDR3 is CASSSGRRTSAETLYF. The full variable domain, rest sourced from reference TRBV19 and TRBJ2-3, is GGIITQTPKFLIGQEGQKLTLKCQQNFNHDTMYWYRQDSGKGLRLIYYSITENDLQKGDLSEGYDASREKKSSFSLTVTSAQKNEMAVFLCASSSGRRTSAETLYFGSGTRLTVL.

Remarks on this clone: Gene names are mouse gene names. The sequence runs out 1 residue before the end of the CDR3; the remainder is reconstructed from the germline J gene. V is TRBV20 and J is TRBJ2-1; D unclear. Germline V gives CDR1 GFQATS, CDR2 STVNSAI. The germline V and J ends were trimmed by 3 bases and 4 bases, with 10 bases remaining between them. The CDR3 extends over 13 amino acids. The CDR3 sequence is CGASRERYAEQFF. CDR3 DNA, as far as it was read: TGTGGTGCTAGCCGGGAAAGGTATGCTGAGCAGTTC.

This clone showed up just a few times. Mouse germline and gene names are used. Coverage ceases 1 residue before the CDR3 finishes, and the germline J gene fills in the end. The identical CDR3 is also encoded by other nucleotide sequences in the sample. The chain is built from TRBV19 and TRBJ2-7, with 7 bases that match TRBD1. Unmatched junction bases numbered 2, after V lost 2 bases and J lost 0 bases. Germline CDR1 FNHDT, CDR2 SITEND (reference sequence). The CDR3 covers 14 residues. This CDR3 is CASSIRDSSYEQYF. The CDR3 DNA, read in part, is TGTGCCAGCAGTATCCGGGACAGCTCCTATGAACAGTAC.

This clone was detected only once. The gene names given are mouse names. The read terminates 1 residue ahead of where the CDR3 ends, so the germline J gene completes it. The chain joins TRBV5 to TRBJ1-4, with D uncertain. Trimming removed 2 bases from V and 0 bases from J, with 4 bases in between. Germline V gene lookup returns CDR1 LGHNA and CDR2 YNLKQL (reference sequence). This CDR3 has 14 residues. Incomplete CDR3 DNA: TGTGCCAGCAGCCAACATATTTCCAACGAAAGATTATTT. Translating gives CASSQHISNERLF. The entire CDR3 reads CASSQHISNERLFF.

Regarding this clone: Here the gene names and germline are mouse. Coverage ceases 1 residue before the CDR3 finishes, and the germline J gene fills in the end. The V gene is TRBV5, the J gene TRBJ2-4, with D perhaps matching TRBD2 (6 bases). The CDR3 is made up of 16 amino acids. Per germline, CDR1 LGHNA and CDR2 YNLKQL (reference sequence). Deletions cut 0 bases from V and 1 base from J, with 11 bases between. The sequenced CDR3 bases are TGTGCCAGCAGCCAAGATTCCTGGGGAGGTCAAAACACCTTGTAC. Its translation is CASSQDSWGGQNTLY. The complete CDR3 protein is CASSQDSWGGQNTLYF.

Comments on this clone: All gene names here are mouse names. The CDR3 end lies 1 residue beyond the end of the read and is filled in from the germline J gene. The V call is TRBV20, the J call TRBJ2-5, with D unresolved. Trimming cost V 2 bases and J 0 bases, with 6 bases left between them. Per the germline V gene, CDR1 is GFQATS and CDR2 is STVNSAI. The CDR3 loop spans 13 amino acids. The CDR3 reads CGARMANQDTQYF. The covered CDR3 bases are TGTGGTGCTAGGATGGCTAACCAAGACACCCAGTAC.

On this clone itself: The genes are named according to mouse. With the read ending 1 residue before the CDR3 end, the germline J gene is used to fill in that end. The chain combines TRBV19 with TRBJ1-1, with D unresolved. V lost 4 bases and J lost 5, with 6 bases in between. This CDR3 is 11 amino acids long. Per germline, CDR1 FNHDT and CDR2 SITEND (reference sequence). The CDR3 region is CASSLGTEVFF. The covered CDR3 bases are TGTGCCAGCAGTCTGGGAACAGAAGTCTTC.

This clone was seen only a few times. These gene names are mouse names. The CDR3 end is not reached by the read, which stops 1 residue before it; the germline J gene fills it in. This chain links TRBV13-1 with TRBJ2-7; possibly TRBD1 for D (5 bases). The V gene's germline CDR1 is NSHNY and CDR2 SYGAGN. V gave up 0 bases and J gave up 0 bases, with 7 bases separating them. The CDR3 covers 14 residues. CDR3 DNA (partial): TGTGCCAGCAGTGATGGGACACGCTCCTATGAACAGTAC. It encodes CASSDGTRSYEQY. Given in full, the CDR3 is CASSDGTRSYEQYF.

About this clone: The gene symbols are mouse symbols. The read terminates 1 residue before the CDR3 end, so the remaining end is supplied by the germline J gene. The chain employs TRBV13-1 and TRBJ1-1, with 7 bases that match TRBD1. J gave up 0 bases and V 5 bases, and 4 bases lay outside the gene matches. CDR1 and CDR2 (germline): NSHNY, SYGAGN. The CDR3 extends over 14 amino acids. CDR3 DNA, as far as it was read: TGTGCCAGCAGAACGGGGACAGCAAACACAGAAGTCTTC. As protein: CASRTGTANTEVF. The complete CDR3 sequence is CASRTGTANTEVFF.

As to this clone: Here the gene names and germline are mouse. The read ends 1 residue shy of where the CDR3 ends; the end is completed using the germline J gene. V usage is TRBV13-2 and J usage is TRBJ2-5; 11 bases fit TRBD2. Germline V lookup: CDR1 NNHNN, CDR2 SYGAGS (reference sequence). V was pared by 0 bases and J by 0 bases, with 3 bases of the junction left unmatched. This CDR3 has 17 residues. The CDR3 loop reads CASGDEGLGVNQDTQYF. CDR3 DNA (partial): TGTGCCAGCGGTGATGAGGGACTGGGGGTTAACCAAGACACCCAGTAC.

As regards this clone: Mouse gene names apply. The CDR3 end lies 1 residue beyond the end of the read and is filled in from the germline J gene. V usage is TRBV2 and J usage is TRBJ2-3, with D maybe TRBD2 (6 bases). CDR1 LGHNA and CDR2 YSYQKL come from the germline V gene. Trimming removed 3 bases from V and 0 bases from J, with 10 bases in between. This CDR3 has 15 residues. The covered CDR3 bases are TGTGCCAGCAGCCACTGGGGCACTAGTGCAGAAACGCTGTAT. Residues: CASSHWGTSAETLY. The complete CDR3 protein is CASSHWGTSAETLYF.

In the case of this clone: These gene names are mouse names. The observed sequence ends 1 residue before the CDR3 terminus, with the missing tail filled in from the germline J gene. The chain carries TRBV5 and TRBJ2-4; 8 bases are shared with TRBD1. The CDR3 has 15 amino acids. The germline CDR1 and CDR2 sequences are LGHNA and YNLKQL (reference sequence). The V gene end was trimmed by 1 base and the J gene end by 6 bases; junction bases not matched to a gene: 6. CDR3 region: CASSQATGVKNTLYF. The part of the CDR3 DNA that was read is TGTGCCAGCAGCCAAGCGACAGGGGTGAAGAACACCTTGTAC.

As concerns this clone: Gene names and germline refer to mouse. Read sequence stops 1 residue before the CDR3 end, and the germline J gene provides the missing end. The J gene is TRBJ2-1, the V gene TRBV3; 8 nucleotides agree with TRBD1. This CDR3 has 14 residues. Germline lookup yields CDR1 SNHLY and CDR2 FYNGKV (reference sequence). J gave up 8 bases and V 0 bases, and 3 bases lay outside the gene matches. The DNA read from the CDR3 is TGTGCCAGCAGCTTAGCTGGACAGGGACCTGAGCAGTTC. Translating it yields CASSLAGQGPEQF. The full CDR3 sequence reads CASSLAGQGPEQFF.

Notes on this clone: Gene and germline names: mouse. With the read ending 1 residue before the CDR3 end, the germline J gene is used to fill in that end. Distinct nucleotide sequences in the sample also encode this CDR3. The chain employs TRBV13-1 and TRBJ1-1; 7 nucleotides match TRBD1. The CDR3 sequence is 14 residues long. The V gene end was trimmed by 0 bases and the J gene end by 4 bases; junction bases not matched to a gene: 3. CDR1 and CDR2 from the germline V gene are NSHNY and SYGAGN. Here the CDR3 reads CASSDARGATEVFF. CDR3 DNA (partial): TGTGCCAGCAGTGATGCCAGGGGGGCCACAGAAGTCTTC.

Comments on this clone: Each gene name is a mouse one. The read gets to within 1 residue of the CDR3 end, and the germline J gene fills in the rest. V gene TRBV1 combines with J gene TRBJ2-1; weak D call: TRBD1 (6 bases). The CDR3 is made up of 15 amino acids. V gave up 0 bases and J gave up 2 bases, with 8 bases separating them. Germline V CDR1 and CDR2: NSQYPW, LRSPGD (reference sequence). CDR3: CTCSAESGDYAEQFF. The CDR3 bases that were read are TGCACCTGCAGTGCAGAATCAGGGGACTATGCTGAGCAGTTC.

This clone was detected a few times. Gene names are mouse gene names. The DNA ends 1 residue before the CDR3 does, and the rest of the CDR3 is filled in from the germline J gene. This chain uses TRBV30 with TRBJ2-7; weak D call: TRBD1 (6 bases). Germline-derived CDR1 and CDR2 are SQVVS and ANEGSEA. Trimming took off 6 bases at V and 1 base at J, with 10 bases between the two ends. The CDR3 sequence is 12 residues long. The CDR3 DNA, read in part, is TGTAGTTCACCGGGACAATCCTATGAACAGTAC. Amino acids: CSSPGQSYEQY. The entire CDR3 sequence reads CSSPGQSYEQYF.

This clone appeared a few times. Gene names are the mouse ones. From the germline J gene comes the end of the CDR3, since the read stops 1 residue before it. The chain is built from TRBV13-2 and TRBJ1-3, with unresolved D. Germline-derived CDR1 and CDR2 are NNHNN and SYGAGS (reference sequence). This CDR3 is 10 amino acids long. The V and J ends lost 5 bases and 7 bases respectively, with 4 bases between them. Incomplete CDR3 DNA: TGTGCCAGCGGGGTGAATACGCTCTAT. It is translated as CASGVNTLY. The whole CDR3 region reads CASGVNTLYF.

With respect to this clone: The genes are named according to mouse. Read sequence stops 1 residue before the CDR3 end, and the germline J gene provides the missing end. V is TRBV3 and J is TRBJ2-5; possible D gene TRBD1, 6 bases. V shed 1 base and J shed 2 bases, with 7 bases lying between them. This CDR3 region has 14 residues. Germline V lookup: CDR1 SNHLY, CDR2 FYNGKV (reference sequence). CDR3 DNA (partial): TGTGCCAGCAGCTTAGAAGGGGGCCAAGACACCCAGTAC. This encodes CASSLEGGQDTQY. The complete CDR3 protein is CASSLEGGQDTQYF.

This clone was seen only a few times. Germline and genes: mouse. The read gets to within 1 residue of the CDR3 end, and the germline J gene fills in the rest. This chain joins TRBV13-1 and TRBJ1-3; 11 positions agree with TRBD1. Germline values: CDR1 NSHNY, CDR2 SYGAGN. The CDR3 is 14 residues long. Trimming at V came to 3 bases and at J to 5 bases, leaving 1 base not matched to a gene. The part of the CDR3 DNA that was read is TGTGCCAGCAGTGGGACAGGGGGCCGAAATACGCTCTAT. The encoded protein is CASSGTGGRNTLY. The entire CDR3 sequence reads CASSGTGGRNTLYF.

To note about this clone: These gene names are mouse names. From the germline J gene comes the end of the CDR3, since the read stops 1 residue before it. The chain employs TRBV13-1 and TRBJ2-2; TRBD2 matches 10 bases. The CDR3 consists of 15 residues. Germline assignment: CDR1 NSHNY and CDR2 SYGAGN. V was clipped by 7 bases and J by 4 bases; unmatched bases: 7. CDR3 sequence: CASSLGGRTTGQLYF. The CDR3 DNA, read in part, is TGTGCCAGCTCCCTGGGGGGGCGCACCACCGGGCAGCTCTAC.

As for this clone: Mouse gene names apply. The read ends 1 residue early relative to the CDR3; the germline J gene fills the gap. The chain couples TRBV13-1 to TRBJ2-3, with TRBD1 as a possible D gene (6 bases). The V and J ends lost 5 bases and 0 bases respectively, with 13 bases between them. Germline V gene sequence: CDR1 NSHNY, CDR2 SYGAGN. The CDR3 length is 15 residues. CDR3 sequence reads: CASRPRDTSAETLYF. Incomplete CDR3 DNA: TGTGCCAGCAGGCCCCGGGACACTAGTGCAGAAACGCTGTAT.

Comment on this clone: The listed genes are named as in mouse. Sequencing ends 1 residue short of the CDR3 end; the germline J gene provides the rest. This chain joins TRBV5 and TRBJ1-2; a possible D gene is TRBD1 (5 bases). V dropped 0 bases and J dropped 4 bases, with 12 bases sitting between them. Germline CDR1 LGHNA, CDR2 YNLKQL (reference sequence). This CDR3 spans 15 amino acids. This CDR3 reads CASSQEVRAGSDYTF. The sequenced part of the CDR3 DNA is TGTGCCAGCAGCCAAGAGGTCAGGGCGGGCTCCGACTACACC.

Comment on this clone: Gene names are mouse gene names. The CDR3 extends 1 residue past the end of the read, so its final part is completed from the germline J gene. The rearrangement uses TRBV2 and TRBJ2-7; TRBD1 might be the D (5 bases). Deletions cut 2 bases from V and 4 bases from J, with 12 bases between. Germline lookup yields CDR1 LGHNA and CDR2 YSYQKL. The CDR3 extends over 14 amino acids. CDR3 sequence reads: CASSQRGEGYEQYF. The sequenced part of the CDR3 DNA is TGTGCCAGCAGCCAACGAGGGGAGGGGTATGAACAGTAC.

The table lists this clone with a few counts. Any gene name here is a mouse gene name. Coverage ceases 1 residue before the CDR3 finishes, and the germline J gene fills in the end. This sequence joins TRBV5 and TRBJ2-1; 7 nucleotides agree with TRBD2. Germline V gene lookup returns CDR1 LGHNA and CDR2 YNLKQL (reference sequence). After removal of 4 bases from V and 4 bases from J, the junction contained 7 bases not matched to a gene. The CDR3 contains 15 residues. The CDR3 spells CASSPLGDLYAEQFF. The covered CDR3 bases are TGTGCCAGCAGCCCCCTGGGGGACCTATATGCTGAGCAGTTC.

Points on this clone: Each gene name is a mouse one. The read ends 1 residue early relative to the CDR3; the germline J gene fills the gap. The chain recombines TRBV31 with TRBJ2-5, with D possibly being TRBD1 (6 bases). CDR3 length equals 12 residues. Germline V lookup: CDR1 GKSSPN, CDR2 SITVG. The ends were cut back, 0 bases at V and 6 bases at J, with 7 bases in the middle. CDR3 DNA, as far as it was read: TGTGCCTGGAGTCTCGACAGGGACACCCAGTAC. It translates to CAWSLDRDTQY. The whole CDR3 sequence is CAWSLDRDTQYF.

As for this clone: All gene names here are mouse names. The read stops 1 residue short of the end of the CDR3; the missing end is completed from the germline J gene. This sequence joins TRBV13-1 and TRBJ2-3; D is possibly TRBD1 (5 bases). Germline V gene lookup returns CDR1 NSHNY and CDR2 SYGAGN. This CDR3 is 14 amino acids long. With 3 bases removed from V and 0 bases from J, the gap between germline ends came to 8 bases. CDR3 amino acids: CASSGTPSAETLYF. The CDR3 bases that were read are TGTGCCAGCAGTGGGACACCTAGTGCAGAAACGCTGTAT.